The subject of this entry is one T cell receptor (beta chain). Its antigen is unidentified. The sample comes from a study of early T cells in non-severe SARS-CoV-2 infection. Study-wide results and caveats: Private and CD4 specificities were missed by VDJdb matching, which favored anti-spike CD8 responses.

The CDR3 has 15 amino acids. In germline, CDR1 is SGHTA, CDR2 FQGNSA. V was trimmed by 2 bases and J by 5 bases, leaving 13 bases between them. Each cDNA molecule carried a unique molecular identifier. One entry per CDR3 protein, called by TCRdb with MiXCR from the 5' RACE reads. This table has tens of thousands of distinct CDR3 sequences, 12% appearing once. The gene calls are TRBV7-2 and TRBJ1-5; tentative D call: TRBD1 (6 bases). The sequenced sample was whole blood. This sequence originates from an adult who was a healthcare worker with PCR-confirmed SARS-CoV-2 infection or an uninfected control (not recorded which). The CDR3 protein is CASSLFSGADQPQHF. CDR3 DNA sequence: TGTGCCAGCAGCTTATTTTCAGGGGCCGATCAGCCCCAGCATTTT.